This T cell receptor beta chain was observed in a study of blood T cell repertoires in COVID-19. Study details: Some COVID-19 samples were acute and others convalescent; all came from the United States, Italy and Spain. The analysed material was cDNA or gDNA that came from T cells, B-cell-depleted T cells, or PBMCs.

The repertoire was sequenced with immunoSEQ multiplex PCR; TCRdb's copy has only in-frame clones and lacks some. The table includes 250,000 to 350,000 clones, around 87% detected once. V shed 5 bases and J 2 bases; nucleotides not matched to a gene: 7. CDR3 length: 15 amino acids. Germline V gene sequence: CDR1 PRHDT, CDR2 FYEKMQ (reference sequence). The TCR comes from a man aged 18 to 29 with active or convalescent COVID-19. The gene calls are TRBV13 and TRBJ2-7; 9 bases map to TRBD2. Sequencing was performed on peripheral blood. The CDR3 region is CASSPRGGRAYEQYF. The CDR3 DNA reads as TGTGCCAGCAGCCCCCGGGGCGGGAGGGCCTACGAGCAGTACTTC.